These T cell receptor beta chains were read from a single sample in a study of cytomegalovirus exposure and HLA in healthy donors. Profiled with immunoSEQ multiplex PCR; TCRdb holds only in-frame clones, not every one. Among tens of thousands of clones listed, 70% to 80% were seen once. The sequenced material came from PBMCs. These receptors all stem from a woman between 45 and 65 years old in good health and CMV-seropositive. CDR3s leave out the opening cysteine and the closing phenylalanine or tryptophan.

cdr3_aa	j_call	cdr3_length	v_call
ASSSIGEAEAF	TRBJ1-1	11	TRBV7-9
ASSLASTESGANVLT	TRBJ2-6	15	TRBV5-1
ASSLAGISSYNEQF	TRBJ2-1	14	TRBV5-1
ASSGRGQDTDTQY	TRBJ2-3	13	TRBV2
ASGPRGETQY	TRBJ2-5	10	TRBV7-2
ASSPGLLTNRRNQPQH	TRBJ1-5	16	TRBV19
ASSVLRGDRNSPLH	TRBJ1-6	14	TRBV19
ASSLRTAGSYEKLF	TRBJ1-4	14	TRBV27
ASSLFGLADEQF	TRBJ2-1	12	TRBV13
ASSPSETSTDTQY	TRBJ2-3	13	TRBV18
ASSNSDRISGNTIY	TRBJ1-3	14	TRBV6-6
ASRETGDSIQPQH	TRBJ1-5	13	TRBV7-8
AISDRDSLNTEAF	TRBJ1-1	13	TRBV10-3
ASSLIRGYGYT	TRBJ1-2	11	TRBV27
ASSREGTGRTEAF	TRBJ1-1	13	TRBV6-1
ASFIGGPGNTIY	TRBJ1-3	12	TRBV6-1
ASSTGQGARGYT	TRBJ1-2	12	TRBV7-9
ASSSSTWETQY	TRBJ2-5	11	TRBV7-9
ASSPRDRDDSPLH	TRBJ1-6	13	TRBV25-1
ASSEALRDRSEGYT	TRBJ1-2	14	TRBV2
ASSVQGDQETQY	TRBJ2-5	12	TRBV6-5
ASSLMVGGAYEQY	TRBJ2-7	13	TRBV5-1
ASSLGAGNTEAF	TRBJ1-1	12	TRBV7-9
ASSQDFTLRTEAF	TRBJ1-1	13	TRBV4-1